This TCR beta chain was recovered during a study of vaccination and CD4 T cells after COVID-19. The study, taken as a whole, reports: The median proportion of reactive clones detected only post-vaccination in convalescent patients was over 65%.

The Oncomine TCR Beta short-read assay was applied to DNA of cultured CD4+ T cells. Researchers extracted genomic DNA from CD4+ T cells that had been cultured. A single record per CDR3 protein comes from TCRdb applying MiXCR to the PCR reads. The sample has about 6,900 distinct CDR3 sequences; 30% to 45% are singletons. Trimming left V 7 bases short and J 9 bases short, with 19 bases between. The CDR3 extends over 14 amino acids. Germline CDR1 is MNHNS and CDR2 is SASEGT. Treatment noted: roughly 10-day PBMC culture with coronavirus spike peptide pools or control peptides (ViraFEST assay). The unexposed donor's CD4+ T cells were collected before the COVID-19 pandemic (2011-2018). The probes, which were SARS-CoV-2 S/N and four cold-coronavirus spikes, were applied to unexposed-donor CD4+ T cells, cells permitting. Note on this clonotype: Antigen specificity is unknown.

The specimen sequenced was CD4+ T cells from blood, cultured in vitro. V and J are TRBV6-1 and TRBJ2-1; D may be TRBD2 (5 bases). This TCR came from a human donor in good health. In nucleotides, the CDR3 is TGTGCCAGCACCCCCGTCGGGCTTGAGGGTGAGCAGTTCTTC. Translated, it gives CASTPVGLEGEQFF.